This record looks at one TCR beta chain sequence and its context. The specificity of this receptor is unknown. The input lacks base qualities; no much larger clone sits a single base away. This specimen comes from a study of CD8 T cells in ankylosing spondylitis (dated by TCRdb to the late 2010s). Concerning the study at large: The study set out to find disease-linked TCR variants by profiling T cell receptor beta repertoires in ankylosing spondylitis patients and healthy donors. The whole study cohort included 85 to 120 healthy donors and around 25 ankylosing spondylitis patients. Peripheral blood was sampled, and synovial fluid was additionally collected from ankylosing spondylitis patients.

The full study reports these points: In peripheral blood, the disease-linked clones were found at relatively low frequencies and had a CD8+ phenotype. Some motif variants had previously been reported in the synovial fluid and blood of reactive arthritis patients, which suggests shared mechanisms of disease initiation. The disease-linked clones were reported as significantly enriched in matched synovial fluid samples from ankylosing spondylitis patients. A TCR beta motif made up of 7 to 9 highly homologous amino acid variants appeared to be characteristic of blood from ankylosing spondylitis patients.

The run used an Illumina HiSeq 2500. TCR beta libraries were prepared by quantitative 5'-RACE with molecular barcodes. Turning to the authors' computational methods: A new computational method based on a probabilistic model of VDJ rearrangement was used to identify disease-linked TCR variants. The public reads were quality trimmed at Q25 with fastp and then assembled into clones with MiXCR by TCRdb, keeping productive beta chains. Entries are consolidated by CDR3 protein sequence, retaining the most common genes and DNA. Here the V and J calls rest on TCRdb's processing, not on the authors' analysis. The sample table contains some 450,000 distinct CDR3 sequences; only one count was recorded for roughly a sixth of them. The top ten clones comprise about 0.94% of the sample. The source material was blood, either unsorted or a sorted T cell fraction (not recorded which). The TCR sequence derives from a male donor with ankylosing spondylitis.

The CDR3 region reads CASSLGGTADATNEKLFF. The nucleotides are TGTGCCAGCAGCTTAGGGGGGACAGCAGACGCAACTAATGAAAAACTGTTTTTT. This sequence uses TRBV11-1 and TRBJ1-4; 7 junctional bases match TRBD1. Reading the germline V gene (reference sequence) gives CDR1 SGHAT and CDR2 FQDESV. Germline trimming: 1 base from V, 0 bases from J; junction bases outside gene matches: 8. The CDR3 contains 18 residues, cysteine and phenylalanine counted. CDR3 DNA only is kept here, 54 bases in frame from base 1.